This T cell receptor beta chain was sequenced in a study of T-cell memory formation after mild COVID-19. For the study at large: There were largely donor-specific TCR clusters.

About this clonotype: The antigen is not known.

Study-wide findings and caveats: The pre-infection memory compartment contained some responding clones, suggesting cross-reactive memory joined.

Researchers used 5'RACE with constant-segment primers to make TCR alpha and TCR beta cDNA libraries that carry sample barcodes and UMIs. MiXCR, run by TCRdb on the 5' RACE reads, gives a single entry per CDR3 protein. Of about 44,000 distinct CDR3 sequences in the sample, roughly 7% were seen once. This clonotype was obtained from an adult who had mild COVID-19 (a few samples of this study predate the infection). Cell type and time point are not known. Source material: PBMCs or a T cell subset sorted from them (not recorded which).

CDR3 in amino acids: CASSIDRGRGYTF. CDR3 nucleotides: TGTGCCAGCTCGATAGACAGGGGGCGAGGCTACACCTTC. This chain uses TRBV18 with TRBJ1-2, with 10 bases identical to TRBD1. The CDR3 has 13 amino acids. Germline V gene lookup returns CDR1 KGHSH and CDR2 LQKENI. The J segment lost 8 bases and the V segment lost 6 bases, leaving 6 bases of the junction unmatched.